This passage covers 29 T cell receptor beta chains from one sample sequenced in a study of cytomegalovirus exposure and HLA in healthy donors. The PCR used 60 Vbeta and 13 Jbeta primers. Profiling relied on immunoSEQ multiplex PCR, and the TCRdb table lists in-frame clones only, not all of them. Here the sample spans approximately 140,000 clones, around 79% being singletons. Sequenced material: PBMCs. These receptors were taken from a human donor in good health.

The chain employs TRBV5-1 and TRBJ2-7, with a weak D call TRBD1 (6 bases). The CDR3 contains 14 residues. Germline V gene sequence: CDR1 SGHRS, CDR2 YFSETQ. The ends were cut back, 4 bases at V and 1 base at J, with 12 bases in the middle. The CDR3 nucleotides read TGCGCCAGCAGCGCAGGGGTATCTTCCTACGAGCAGTACTTC. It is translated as CASSAGVSSYEQYF.

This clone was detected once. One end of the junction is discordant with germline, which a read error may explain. Here the CDR3 DNA reads TGTGCCAGCAGGGAAGGGTTCCAGGGGCTATTGTATTCACCCCTCCACTTT. It specifies CASREGFQGLLYSPLHF. The chain links TRBV6-1 to TRBJ1-6, with D perhaps TRBD1 (6 bases). CDR3 length: 17 residues. CDR1 is MNHNS and CDR2 is SASEGT in the germline V gene.

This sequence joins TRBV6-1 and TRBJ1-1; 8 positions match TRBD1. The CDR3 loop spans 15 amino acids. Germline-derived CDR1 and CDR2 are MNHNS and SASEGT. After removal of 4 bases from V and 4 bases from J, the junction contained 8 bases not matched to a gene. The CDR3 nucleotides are TGTGCCAGCAGTGTACAGGGGGGAGGTAGCACTGAAGCTTTCTTT. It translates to CASSVQGGGSTEAFF.

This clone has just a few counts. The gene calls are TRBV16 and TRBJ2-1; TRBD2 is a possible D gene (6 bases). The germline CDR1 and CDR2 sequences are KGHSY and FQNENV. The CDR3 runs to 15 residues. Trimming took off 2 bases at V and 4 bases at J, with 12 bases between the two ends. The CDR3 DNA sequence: TGTGCCAGCAGCCAAGACGGGACTCCTTACAATGAGCAGTTCTTC. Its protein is CASSQDGTPYNEQFF.

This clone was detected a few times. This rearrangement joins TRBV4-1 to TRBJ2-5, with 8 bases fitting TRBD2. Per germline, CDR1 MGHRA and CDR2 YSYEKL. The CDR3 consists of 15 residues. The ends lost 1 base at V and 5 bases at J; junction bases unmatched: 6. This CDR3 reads CASSQVAGGGETQYF. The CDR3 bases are TGCGCCAGCAGCCAAGTTGCGGGGGGCGGGGAGACCCAGTACTTC.

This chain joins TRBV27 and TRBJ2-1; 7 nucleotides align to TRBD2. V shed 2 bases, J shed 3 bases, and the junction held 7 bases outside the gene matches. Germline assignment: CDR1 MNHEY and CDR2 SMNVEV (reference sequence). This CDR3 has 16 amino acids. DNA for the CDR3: TGTGCCAGCAGTTTAAAAGGCGGGGGACGCTACAATGAGCAGTTCTTC. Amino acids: CASSLKGGGRYNEQFF.

The CDR3 DNA is TGTGCCAGCAGCTCACACCGGGACAGGGGTGAAAAACTGTTTTTT. It is translated as CASSSHRDRGEKLFF. The chain couples TRBV7-8 to TRBJ1-4; 10 bases line up with TRBD1. Germline values: CDR1 SGHVS, CDR2 FQNEAQ. The CDR3 runs 15 residues. V lost 4 bases, J lost 7 bases, and 6 bases stayed unmatched.

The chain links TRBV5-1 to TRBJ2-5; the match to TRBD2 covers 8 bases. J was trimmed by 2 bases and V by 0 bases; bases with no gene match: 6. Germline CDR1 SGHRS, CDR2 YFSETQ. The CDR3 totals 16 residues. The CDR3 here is CASSLASSGIQETQYF. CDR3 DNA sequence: TGCGCCAGCAGCTTGGCCAGTAGCGGGATACAAGAGACCCAGTACTTC.

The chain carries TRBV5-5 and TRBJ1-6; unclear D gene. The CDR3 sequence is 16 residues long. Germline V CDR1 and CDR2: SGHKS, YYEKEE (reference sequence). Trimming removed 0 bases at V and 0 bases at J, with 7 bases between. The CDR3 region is CASSLGGSSYNSPLHF. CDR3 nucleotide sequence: TGTGCCAGCAGCTTGGGCGGGAGCTCCTATAATTCACCCCTCCACTTT.

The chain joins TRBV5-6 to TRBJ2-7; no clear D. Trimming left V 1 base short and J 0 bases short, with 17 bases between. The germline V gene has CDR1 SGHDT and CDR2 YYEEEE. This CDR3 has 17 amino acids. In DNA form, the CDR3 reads TGTGCCAGCAGCTTGCGAGGTCGGGTCTGGGTCTCCTACGAGCAGTACTTC. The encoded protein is CASSLRGRVWVSYEQYF.

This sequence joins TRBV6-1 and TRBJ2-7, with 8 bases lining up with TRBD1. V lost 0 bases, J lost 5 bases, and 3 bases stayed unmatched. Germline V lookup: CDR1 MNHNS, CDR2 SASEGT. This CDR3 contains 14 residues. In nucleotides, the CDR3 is TGTGCCAGCAGTGAAGCAGGACAGGGTGACGAGCAGTACTTC. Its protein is CASSEAGQGDEQYF.

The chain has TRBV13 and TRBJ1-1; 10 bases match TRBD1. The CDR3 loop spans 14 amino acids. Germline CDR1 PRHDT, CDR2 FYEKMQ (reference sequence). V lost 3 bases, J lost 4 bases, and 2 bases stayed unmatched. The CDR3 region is CASSLGTGVTEAFF. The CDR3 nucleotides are TGTGCCAGCAGCTTGGGGACAGGGGTCACTGAAGCTTTCTTT.

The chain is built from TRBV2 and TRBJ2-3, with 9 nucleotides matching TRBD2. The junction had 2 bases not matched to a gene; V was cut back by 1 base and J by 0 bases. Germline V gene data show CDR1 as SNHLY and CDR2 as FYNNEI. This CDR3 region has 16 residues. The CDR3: CASSEEAGGSTDTQYF. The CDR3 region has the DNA TGTGCCAGCAGTGAAGAGGCGGGGGGGAGCACAGATACGCAGTATTTT.

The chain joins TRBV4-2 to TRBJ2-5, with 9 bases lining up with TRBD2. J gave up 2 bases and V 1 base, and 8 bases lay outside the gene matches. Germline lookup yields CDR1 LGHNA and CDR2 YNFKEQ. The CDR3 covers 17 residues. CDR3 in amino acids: CASSQAVVAGEQETQYF. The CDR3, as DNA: TGTGCCAGCAGCCAAGCTGTGGTAGCGGGGGAACAAGAGACCCAGTACTTC.

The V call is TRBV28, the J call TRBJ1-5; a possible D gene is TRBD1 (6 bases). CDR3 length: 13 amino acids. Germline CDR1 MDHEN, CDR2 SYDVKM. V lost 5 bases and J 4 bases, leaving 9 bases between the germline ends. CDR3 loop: CASSRTVNQPQHF. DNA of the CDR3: TGTGCCAGCAGTCGGACAGTGAATCAGCCCCAGCATTTT.

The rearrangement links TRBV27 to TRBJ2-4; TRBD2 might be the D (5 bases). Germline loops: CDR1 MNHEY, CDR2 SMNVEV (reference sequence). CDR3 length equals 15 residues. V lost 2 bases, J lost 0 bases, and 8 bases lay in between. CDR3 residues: CASSLRGLAKNIQYF. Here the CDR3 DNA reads TGTGCCAGCAGTTTACGCGGGTTAGCCAAAAACATTCAGTACTTC.

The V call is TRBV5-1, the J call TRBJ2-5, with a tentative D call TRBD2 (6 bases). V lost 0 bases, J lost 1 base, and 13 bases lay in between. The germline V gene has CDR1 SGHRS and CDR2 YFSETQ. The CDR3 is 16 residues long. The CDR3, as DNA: TGCGCCAGCAGCTTGGGGCTACTAGCAGTCCAAGAGACCCAGTACTTC. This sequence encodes CASSLGLLAVQETQYF. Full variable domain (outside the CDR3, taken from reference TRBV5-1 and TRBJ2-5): KAGVTQTPRYLIKTRGQQVTLSCSPISGHRSVSWYQQTPGQGLQFLFEYFSETQRNKGNFPGRFSGRQFSNSRSEMNVSTLELGDSALYLCASSLGLLAVQETQYFGPGTRLLVL.

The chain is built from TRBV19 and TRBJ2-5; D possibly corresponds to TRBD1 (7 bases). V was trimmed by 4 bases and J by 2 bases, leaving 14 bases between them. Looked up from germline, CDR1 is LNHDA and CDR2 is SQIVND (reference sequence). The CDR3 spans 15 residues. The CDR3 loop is CASSTGGGLQETQYF. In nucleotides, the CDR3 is TGTGCCAGTAGTACAGGGGGAGGTTTACAAGAGACCCAGTACTTC.

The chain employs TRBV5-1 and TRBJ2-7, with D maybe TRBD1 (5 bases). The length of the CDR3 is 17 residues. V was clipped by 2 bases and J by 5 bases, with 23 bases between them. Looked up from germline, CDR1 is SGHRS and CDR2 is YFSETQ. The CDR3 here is CASSFFFWTSEPHEQYF. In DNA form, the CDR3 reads TGCGCCAGCAGCTTTTTCTTTTGGACATCCGAACCCCACGAGCAGTACTTC.

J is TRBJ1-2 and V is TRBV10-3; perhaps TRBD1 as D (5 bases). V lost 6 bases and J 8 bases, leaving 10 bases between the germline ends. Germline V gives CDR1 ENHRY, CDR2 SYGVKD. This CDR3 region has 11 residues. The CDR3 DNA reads TGTGCCATCAGAGGAGGGGAGGGCTACACCTTC. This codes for CAIRGGEGYTF.

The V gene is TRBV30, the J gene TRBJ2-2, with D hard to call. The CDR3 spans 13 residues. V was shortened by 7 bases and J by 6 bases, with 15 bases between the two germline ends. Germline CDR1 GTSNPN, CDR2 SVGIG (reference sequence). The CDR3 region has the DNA TGTGCCTTGATGAAACAGTGGCCCGGGGAGCTGTTTTTT. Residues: CALMKQWPGELFF.

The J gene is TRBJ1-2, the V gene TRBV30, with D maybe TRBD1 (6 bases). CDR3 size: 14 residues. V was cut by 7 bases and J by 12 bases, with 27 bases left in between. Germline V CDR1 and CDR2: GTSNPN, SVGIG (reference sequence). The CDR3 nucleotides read TGTGCCTCCGGAGTGAGGGGGGGGTTTTCTGGTGACACCTTC. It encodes CASGVRGGFSGDTF. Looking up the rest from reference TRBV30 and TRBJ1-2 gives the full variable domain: SQTIHQWPATLVQPVGSPLSLECTVEGTSNPNLYWYRQAAGRGLQLLFYSVGIGQISSEVPQNLSASRPQDRQFILSSKKLLLSDSGFYLCASGVRGGFSGDTFGSGTRLTVV.

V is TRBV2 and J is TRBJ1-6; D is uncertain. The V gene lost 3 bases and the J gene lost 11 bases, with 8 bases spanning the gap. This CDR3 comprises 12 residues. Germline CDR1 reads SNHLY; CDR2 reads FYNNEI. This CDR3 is CASSDRRTPLHF. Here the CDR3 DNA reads TGTGCCAGCAGTGATAGGCGGACACCCCTCCACTTT.

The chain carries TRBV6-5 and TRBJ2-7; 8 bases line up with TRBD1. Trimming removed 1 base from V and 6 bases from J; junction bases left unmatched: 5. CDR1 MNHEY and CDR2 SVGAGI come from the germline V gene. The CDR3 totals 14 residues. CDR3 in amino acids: CASSYLGQGTEQYF. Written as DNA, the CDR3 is TGTGCCAGCAGTTACTTAGGACAGGGAACCGAGCAGTACTTC.

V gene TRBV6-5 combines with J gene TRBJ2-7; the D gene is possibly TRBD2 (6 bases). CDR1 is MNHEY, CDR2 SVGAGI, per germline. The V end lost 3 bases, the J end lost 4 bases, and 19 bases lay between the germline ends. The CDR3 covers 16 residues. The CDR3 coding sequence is TGTGCCAGCAGTTATATCGGGGGATCACCTCAATACGAGCAGTACTTC. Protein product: CASSYIGGSPQYEQYF.

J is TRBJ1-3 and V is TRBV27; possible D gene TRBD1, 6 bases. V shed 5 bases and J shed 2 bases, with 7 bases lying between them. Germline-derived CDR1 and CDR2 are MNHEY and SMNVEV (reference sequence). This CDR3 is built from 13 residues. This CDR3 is CASSRQAGNTIYF. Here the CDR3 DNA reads TGTGCCAGCAGTAGACAGGCTGGAAACACCATATATTTT.

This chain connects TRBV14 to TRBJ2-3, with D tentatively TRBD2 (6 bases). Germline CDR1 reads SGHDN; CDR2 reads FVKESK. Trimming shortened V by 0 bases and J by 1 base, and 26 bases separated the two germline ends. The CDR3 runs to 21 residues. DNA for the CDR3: TGTGCCAGCAGCCAAGATTTCGTCAGGCGGGACCGACCTCTCCGCACAGATACGCAGTATTTT. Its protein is CASSQDFVRRDRPLRTDTQYF.

CDR3 sequence: CASSLISGTGNQPQHF. DNA of the CDR3: TGTGCCAGCAGCTTAATATCCGGGACAGGCAATCAGCCCCAGCATTTT. The V call is TRBV7-9, the J call TRBJ1-5; 7 bases are a match to TRBD1. CDR1 is SEHNR, CDR2 FQNEAQ, per germline (reference sequence). This CDR3 spans 16 amino acids. V was clipped by 2 bases and J by 2 bases; unmatched bases: 6.

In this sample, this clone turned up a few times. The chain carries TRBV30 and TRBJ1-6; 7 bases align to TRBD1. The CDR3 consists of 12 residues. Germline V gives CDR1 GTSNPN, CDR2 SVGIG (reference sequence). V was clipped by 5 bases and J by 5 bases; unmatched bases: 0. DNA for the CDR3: TGTGCCTGGGGACAGGATAATTCACCCCTCCACTTT. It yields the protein CAWGQDNSPLHF. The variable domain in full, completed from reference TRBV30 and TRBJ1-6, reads SQTIHQWPATLVQPVGSPLSLECTVEGTSNPNLYWYRQAAGRGLQLLFYSVGIGQISSEVPQNLSASRPQDRQFILSSKKLLLSDSGFYLCAWGQDNSPLHFGNGTRLTVT.